These T cell receptor beta chains were read from a single sample in a study of early T cells in non-severe SARS-CoV-2 infection. TCRdb reprocessed the 5' RACE reads with MiXCR, giving one entry per CDR3 protein. The table has approximately 81,000 distinct CDR3 sequences, about 13% seen once. Sequencing was carried out using whole blood. The origin of the receptors is an adult who was a healthcare worker with PCR-confirmed SARS-CoV-2 infection or an uninfected control (not recorded which). Both conserved end residues are part of each CDR3. A D gene is named only where the DNA matches it firmly. The size of a clone is reported for some rows only, either as once, few or many, or as a class for expanded clones.

>TRBJ1-2|-|TRBV4-1|-
TGCGCCAGCAGCCAAGGGGAAGGGGACTATGGCTACACCTTC
CASSQGEGDYGYTF
>TRBJ2-7|many|TRBV29-1|TRBD1
TGCAGCGTAGGCCGGTTGGGGACAGGGTACCACGAGCAGTACTTC
CSVGRLGTGYHEQYF
>TRBJ1-3|-|TRBV20-1|-
TGCAGTGCCTTTGGGAGGACTGGAAACACCATATATTTT
CSAFGRTGNTIYF
>TRBJ1-5|-|TRBV7-9|-
TGTGCCAGCAGCTTATGGGGCAATCAGCCCCAGCATTTT
CASSLWGNQPQHF
>TRBJ1-6|many|TRBV3-1|-
TGTGCCAGCAGCCAGCCTCTGGGCGCCGGGCGGATTTCACCCCTCCACTTT
CASSQPLGAGRISPLHF
>TRBJ2-1|-|TRBV5-5|TRBD2
TGTGCCAGCAGCTTGGCCCCCCTAACTAGCGGGAGTTCCTACAATGAGCAGTTCTTC
CASSLAPLTSGSSYNEQFF
>TRBJ2-1|-|TRBV7-3|TRBD2
TGTGCCAGCAGCCACGGGACTAGGCCCACTGAGCAGTTCTTC
CASSHGTRPTEQFF
>TRBJ2-2|many|TRBV13|TRBD2
TGTGCCAGCAGCCCGGGACTAGCGGCAAACACCGGGGAGCTGTTTTTT
CASSPGLAANTGELFF
>TRBJ2-3|few|TRBV12-3/TRBV12-4|TRBD2
TGTGCCAGCCAGCGGGGGGGGCACACAGATACGCAGTATTTT
CASQRGGHTDTQYF
>TRBJ1-5|-|TRBV6-6|-
TGTGCCAGCAGGGACCAGGGGTGGAGGAATCAGCCCCAGCATTTT
CASRDQGWRNQPQHF
>TRBJ1-1|many|TRBV5-4|-
TGTGCCAGTAATGCCGGGACACAAAACACTGAAGCTTTCTTT
CASNAGTQNTEAFF
>TRBJ2-7|many|TRBV7-9|-
TGTGCCAGCAGCGGAGGCAGTCTCGAGCAGTACTTC
CASSGGSLEQYF
>TRBJ2-3|many|TRBV20-1|-
TGCAGTGCACTAGGGGTAGCAGATACGCAGTATTTT
CSALGVADTQYF
>TRBJ1-2|many|TRBV12-3/TRBV12-4|-
TGTGCCAGCAGTGGACGGATCTATGGCTACACCTTC
CASSGRIYGYTF
>TRBJ2-1|-|TRBV9|TRBD2
TGTGCCAGCAGCCCGCCTAGCGGGAGCTCCTACAATGAGCAGTTCTTC
CASSPPSGSSYNEQFF
>TRBJ1-2|few|TRBV28|TRBD1
TGTGCCAGCAGTTCAGGGGGCTATGGCTACACCTTC
CASSSGGYGYTF
>TRBJ1-2|many|TRBV7-2|-
TGTGCCAGCAGCTTAGCTCCTGGACAGACTGGCTACACCTTC
CASSLAPGQTGYTF
>TRBJ2-7|few|TRBV29-1|TRBD2
TGCAGCGTTGTGCCGGGAGGGTACGAGCAGTACTTC
CSVVPGGYEQYF
>TRBJ2-3|few|TRBV20-1|-
TGCAGTGTCGGCCGCACAGATACGCAGTATTTT
CSVGRTDTQYF
>TRBJ2-1|few|TRBV19|-
TGTGCCAGTAGTATAAAACCCCAGACTTTATACAATGAGCAGTTCTTC
CASSIKPQTLYNEQFF
>TRBJ1-3|few|TRBV20-1|-
TGCAGTGCTAGCTTGAGCTCTGGAAACACCATATATTTT
CSASLSSGNTIYF
>TRBJ1-3|-|TRBV7-2|-
TGTGCCAGCAGCTTCTACAGGTCCAGCTCTGGAAACACCATATATTTT
CASSFYRSSSGNTIYF
>TRBJ2-1|-|TRBV28|-
TGTGCCAGCAGTTTATTTATCCAGGAGCAGTTCTTC
CASSLFIQEQFF
>TRBJ2-7|-|TRBV13|TRBD1
TGTGCCAGCAGCCCGGGACAGGGGGCCCCCAACGAGCAGTACTTC
CASSPGQGAPNEQYF
>TRBJ1-1|-|TRBV29-1|-
TGCAGCGTTGAAGTGGGCCACAACACTGAAGCTTTCTTT
CSVEVGHNTEAFF
>TRBJ2-1|-|TRBV6-5|TRBD2
TGTGCCAGCAGGCCGGGACTAGCGACAAATGAGCAGTTCTTC
CASRPGLATNEQFF
>TRBJ1-5|-|TRBV20-1|-
TGCAGTGCTAGAGCGGTCGCAGGGCATCAGCCCCAGCATTTT
CSARAVAGHQPQHF
>TRBJ2-7|-|TRBV3-1|-
TGTGCCAGCAGCCAATTATACGAGCAGTACTTC
CASSQLYEQYF
>TRBJ2-2|-|TRBV12-3/TRBV12-4|-
TGTGCCAGCAGGCTGGAGGCGAACACCGGGGAGCTGTTTTTT
CASRLEANTGELFF
>TRBJ2-1|-|TRBV6-5|TRBD1
TGTGCCAGCAGTTACGGGACAGCTATTTACAATGAGCAGTTCTTC
CASSYGTAIYNEQFF